This T cell receptor beta chain appears in the sequencing data of a study of CD4 and CD8 cells across lung adenocarcinoma regions. The patients had localized lung adenocarcinoma, a non-small cell subtype. TCRdb called the PCR reads again in MiXCR, with one record for every CDR3 protein. The table includes 8,400 or so distinct CDR3 sequences, roughly 45% detected once. V dropped 1 base and J dropped 5 bases, with 8 bases sitting between them. This CDR3 contains 13 residues. CDR1 is MNHNS and CDR2 is SASEGT in the germline V gene. Input material: CD4+ T cells from the margin of a lung tumor. The rearrangement links TRBV6-1 to TRBJ2-5; D not resolved. This clonotype was sampled from a female donor with lung adenocarcinoma. The CD4 and CD8 labels of this study may be unreliable. CDR3: CASSEVRWETQYF. The CDR3 DNA reads as TGTGCCAGCAGTGAAGTTCGGTGGGAGACCCAGTACTTC.